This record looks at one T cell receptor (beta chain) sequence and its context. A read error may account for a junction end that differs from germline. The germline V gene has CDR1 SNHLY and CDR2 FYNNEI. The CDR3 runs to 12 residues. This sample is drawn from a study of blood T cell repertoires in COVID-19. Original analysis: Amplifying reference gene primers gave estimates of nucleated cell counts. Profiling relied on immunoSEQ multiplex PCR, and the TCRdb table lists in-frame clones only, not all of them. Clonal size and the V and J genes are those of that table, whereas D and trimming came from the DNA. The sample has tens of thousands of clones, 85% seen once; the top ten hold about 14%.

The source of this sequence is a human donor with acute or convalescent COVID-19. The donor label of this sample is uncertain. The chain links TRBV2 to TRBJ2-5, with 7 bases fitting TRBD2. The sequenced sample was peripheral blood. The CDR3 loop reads CASIPWGGSYDF. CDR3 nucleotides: TGTGCCAGCATTCCCTGGGGCGGGAGCTATGACTTC. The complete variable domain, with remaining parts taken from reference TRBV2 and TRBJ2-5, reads EPEVTQTPSHQVTQMGQEVILRCVPISNHLYFYWYRQILGQKVEFLVSFYNNEISEKSEIFDDQFSVERPDGSNFTLKIRSTKLEDSAMYFCASIPWGGSYDFGPGTRLLVL.